This TCR beta chain was retrieved from a study of blood T cell repertoires in COVID-19. Turning to the study itself: Sources were T cells, B-cell-depleted T cells, or PBMCs; the material itself was cDNA or gDNA.

Repertoires were generated with immunoSEQ multiplex PCR, while TCRdb's copy carries only in-frame clones and drops some. This repertoire shows 230,000 or so clones, around 81% found once; its top ten account for 7.5%. Trimming cost V 6 bases and J 1 base, with 6 bases left between them. The CDR3 loop spans 12 amino acids. Sequencing was carried out using peripheral blood. The sequence was collected from a woman over 75 with COVID-19, enrolled during active disease. V is TRBV12-3 or TRBV12-4 and J is TRBJ1-1; D not certain. CDR3 coding DNA: TGTGCCAGCAGCCGGAGGAACACTGAAGCTTTCTTT. The encoded protein is CASSRRNTEAFF.